The rows below give T cell receptor beta chains drawn from one sample of a study of shared clonotypes between healthy human individuals. Sequenced by immunoSEQ multiplex PCR; TCRdb stores in-frame clones only, minus some. The repertoire holds 1 million to 1.2 million clones, with around 77% as singletons. Sequencing input: memory CD4+ T cells from PBMCs. These TCRs come from a man between 18 and 29 years old in good health. Some clones in this sample may be carry-over from other donors' samples. Each CDR3 is given with its conserved first and last residue. Fields, in order: clone size, V gene, J gene, D gene, CDR3 length, CDR3 protein, CDR3 DNA. A D gene is named only where the DNA matches it firmly. Clone size is not always given. Where it is, it says once, few, many or a class for expanded clones.

few	TRBV7-2	TRBJ2-3	-	14	CASSRVGLADTQYF	TGTGCCAGCAGCCGGGTGGGGCTGGCAGATACGCAGTATTTT
-	TRBV2	TRBJ1-2	-	14	CASSADWESGGYTF	TGTGCCAGCAGCGCTGATTGGGAAAGTGGCGGCTACACCTTC
-	TRBV4-2	TRBJ2-4	TRBD1	13	CASSFLGQVIQYF	TGTGCCAGCAGCTTTCTGGGACAGGTGATTCAGTACTTC
few	TRBV11-2	TRBJ1-2	TRBD1	15	CASSPLTGGSYGYTF	TGTGCCAGCAGCCCCTTGACAGGGGGCAGCTATGGCTACACCTTC
few	TRBV11-1	TRBJ2-5	TRBD2	13	CASSSPGGETQYF	TGTGCCAGCAGCTCCCCGGGGGGTGAGACCCAGTACTTC
few	TRBV2	TRBJ2-1	TRBD2	16	CAGTGLLAGGLGEQFF	TGTGCCGGAACGGGGTTACTAGCGGGAGGACTGGGCGAGCAGTTCTTC
-	TRBV4-1	TRBJ1-5	-	13	CATAGQLNQPQHF	TGCGCCACCGCCGGACAGCTCAATCAGCCCCAGCATTTT
-	TRBV28	TRBJ2-7	TRBD1	15	CASLSGTGGAYEQYF	TGTGCCAGCCTTTCCGGGACAGGGGGGGCCTACGAGCAGTACTTC
-	TRBV5-1	TRBJ2-7	-	15	CASSPGFESSYEQYF	TGCGCCAGCAGCCCGGGGTTTGAGAGCTCCTACGAGCAGTACTTC
-	TRBV6-5	TRBJ2-7	TRBD2	15	CASRSGTSGLYEQYF	TGTGCCAGCAGATCCGGGACTAGCGGGCTTTACGAGCAGTACTTC
-	TRBV18	TRBJ2-3	-	12	CASSLDGDTQYF	TGTGCCAGCTCACTGGACGGAGATACGCAGTATTTT
-	TRBV27	TRBJ1-2	-	15	CASSLSSVANYGYTF	TGTGCCAGCAGTTTGTCGTCGGTTGCCAACTATGGCTACACCTTC
-	TRBV28	TRBJ2-7	-	14	CASSYPRGPYEQYF	TGTGCCAGCAGCTACCCGAGGGGCCCCTACGAGCAGTACTTC
-	TRBV6-5	TRBJ2-7	TRBD2	15	CASRTRLAGSYEQYF	TGTGCCAGCAGGACCAGACTAGCGGGATCGTACGAGCAGTACTTC
-	TRBV28	TRBJ2-7	TRBD1	14	CASRRTGASYEQYF	TGTGCCAGCAGACGGACAGGCGCCTCCTACGAGCAGTACTTC
-	TRBV2	TRBJ2-5	-	13	CASGGRGQETQYF	TGTGCCAGCGGGGGGCGGGGCCAAGAGACCCAGTACTTC
-	TRBV6-1	TRBJ1-1	TRBD1	15	CASSVLRGRNTEAFF	TGTGCCAGCAGTGTACTCAGGGGGCGGAACACTGAAGCTTTCTTT
-	TRBV6-1	TRBJ1-5	TRBD1	15	CATEQGARGNQPQHF	TGTGCCACCGAGCAGGGGGCGCGTGGTAATCAGCCCCAGCATTTT
once	TRBV14	TRBJ2-2	-	14	CASSQTANTGELFF	TGTGCCAGCAGCCAGACAGCGAACACCGGGGAGCTGTTTTTT
-	TRBV29-1	TRBJ2-2	-	13	CSASQGNTGELFF	TGCAGCGCTTCACAGGGGAACACCGGGGAGCTGTTTTTT
-	TRBV5-1	TRBJ1-3	-	14	CASSLGSAGNTIYF	TGCGCCAGCAGCTTGGGATCGGCTGGAAACACCATATATTTT
-	TRBV7-9	TRBJ2-5	-	15	CASSLGLVPVETQYF	TGTGCCAGCAGCTTAGGACTAGTCCCCGTGGAGACCCAGTACTTC
-	TRBV11-2	TRBJ2-7	-	13	CASSLRAHYEQYF	TGTGCCAGCAGCTTACGAGCTCACTACGAGCAGTACTTC
-	TRBV30	TRBJ1-1	-	13	CAWAGPRNTEAFF	TGTGCCTGGGCGGGACCGAGGAACACTGAAGCTTTCTTT
-	TRBV19	TRBJ1-3	-	16	CASSMVGPGSGNTIYF	TGTGCCAGTAGTATGGTAGGCCCCGGCTCTGGAAACACCATATATTTT
-	TRBV6-1	TRBJ2-7	-	15	CASSEVGQSSYEQYF	TGTGCCAGCAGTGAAGTGGGTCAGAGCTCCTACGAGCAGTACTTC
once	TRBV15	TRBJ1-2	-	13	CATAGPKNYGYTF	TGTGCCACCGCGGGACCGAAGAACTATGGCTACACCTTC
once	TRBV6-6	TRBJ1-1	TRBD1	15	CASSGQGAGDTEAFF	TGTGCCAGCAGCGGACAGGGGGCAGGCGACACTGAAGCTTTCTTT
-	TRBV2	TRBJ1-5	TRBD1	14	CASSYDRENQPQHF	TGTGCCAGCAGCTATGACAGGGAAAATCAGCCCCAGCATTTT
-	TRBV30	TRBJ1-2	TRBD1	13	CAWSGDRFYGYTF	TGTGCCTGGAGTGGGGACAGGTTCTATGGCTACACCTTC
-	TRBV11-2	TRBJ2-2	-	14	CASSLVLDPGELFF	TGTGCCAGCAGCTTAGTTCTCGATCCCGGGGAGCTGTTTTTT
-	TRBV11-2	TRBJ1-4	-	14	CASSLVSQGEKLFF	TGTGCCAGCAGCTTAGTAAGCCAGGGTGAAAAACTGTTTTTT
-	TRBV18	TRBJ1-1	-	16	CASSRAMDNWNTEAFF	TGTGCCAGCTCACGAGCGATGGACAACTGGAACACTGAAGCTTTCTTT
-	TRBV2	TRBJ1-2	-	16	CASSDLWAVESEGYTF	TGTGCCAGCAGTGATTTGTGGGCAGTGGAATCGGAAGGCTACACCTTC
few	TRBV18	TRBJ2-1	-	17	CASSPPQGASSYNEQFF	TGTGCCAGCTCACCACCGCAGGGTGCAAGCTCCTACAATGAGCAGTTCTTC
-	TRBV6-5	TRBJ1-1	-	15	CASSSRTRWNTEAFF	TGTGCCAGCAGTTCACGGACTAGGTGGAACACTGAAGCTTTCTTT
few	TRBV4-2	TRBJ2-7	TRBD1	15	CASSPQTGGPDEQYF	TGTGCCAGCAGCCCCCAGACAGGGGGCCCAGACGAGCAGTACTTC
-	TRBV7-2	TRBJ1-1	-	13	CASRAGSLTEAFF	TGTGCCAGCAGAGCAGGGTCCCTTACTGAAGCTTTCTTT
-	TRBV18	TRBJ2-3	-	16	CASSPLGRTSTDTQYF	TGTGCCAGCTCACCCCTGGGCAGAACCAGCACAGATACGCAGTATTTT
-	TRBV7-2	TRBJ2-3	-	12	CASSVPRDTQYF	TGTGCCAGCAGCGTCCCGAGAGATACGCAGTATTTT
-	TRBV7-6	TRBJ2-7	-	14	CASSLDPGPYEQYF	TGTGCCAGCAGCTTAGACCCGGGCCCCTACGAGCAGTACTTC
-	TRBV6-1	TRBJ1-2	TRBD1	13	CASSESRGLGYTF	TGTGCCAGCAGTGAGTCCAGGGGGCTAGGCTACACCTTC
few	TRBV10-2	TRBJ1-1	-	14	CASSGGVGRTEAFF	TGCGCCAGCTCCGGCGGGGTTGGTCGGACTGAAGCTTTCTTT
-	TRBV11-1	TRBJ2-6	-	17	CASSPGLGSSGANVLTF	TGTGCCAGCAGCCCAGGACTGGGTAGCTCTGGGGCCAACGTCCTGACTTTC
-	TRBV6-6	TRBJ2-1	-	16	CASRSWEASSYNEQFF	TGTGCCAGCAGATCTTGGGAGGCCAGCTCCTACAATGAGCAGTTCTTC
-	TRBV27	TRBJ1-1	-	12	CASSLHGESAFF	TGTGCCAGCAGTTTACACGGGGAGTCAGCTTTCTTT
-	TRBV28	TRBJ2-1	-	14	CASSWGSSLNEQFF	TGTGCCAGCAGTTGGGGTAGCTCACTCAATGAGCAGTTCTTC
-	TRBV6-4	TRBJ2-1	TRBD2	15	CASSGPSGRHNEQFF	TGTGCCAGCAGTGGGCCTAGCGGGAGGCACAATGAGCAGTTCTTC